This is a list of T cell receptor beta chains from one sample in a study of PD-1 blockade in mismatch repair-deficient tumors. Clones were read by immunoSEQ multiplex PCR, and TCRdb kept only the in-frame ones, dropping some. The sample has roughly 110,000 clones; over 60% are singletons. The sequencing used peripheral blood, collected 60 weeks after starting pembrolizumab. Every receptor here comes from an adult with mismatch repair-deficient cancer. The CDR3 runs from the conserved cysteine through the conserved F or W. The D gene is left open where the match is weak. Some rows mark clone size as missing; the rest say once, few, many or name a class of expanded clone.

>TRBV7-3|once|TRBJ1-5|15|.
TGTGCCAGCAGCGGAGACCTTACGGACATTCAGCCCCAGCATTTT
CASSGDLTDIQPQHF
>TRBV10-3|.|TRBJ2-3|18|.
TGTGCCATCAGTGAGTCGATTGCCCGGGAAATAGGGTCAGATACGCAGTATTTT
CAISESIAREIGSDTQYF
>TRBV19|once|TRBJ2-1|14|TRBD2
TGTGCCAGTAGTACTTGGGAGGGCCCCAATGAGCAGTTCTTC
CASSTWEGPNEQFF
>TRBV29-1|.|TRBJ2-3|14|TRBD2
TGCAGCGGTAAGGGGACTAGCGGTTCAGATACGCAGTATTTT
CSGKGTSGSDTQYF
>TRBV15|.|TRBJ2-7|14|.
TGTGCCACCAGCAGAGCGGACACCTCCTACGAGCAGTACTTC
CATSRADTSYEQYF
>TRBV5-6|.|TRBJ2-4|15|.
TGTGCCAGCAGCTTGCGACAGCTAGCCAAAAACATTCAGTACTTC
CASSLRQLAKNIQYF
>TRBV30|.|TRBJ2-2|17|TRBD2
TGTGCCTGGAGTCATACGGGACTAGCGGTTAACACCGGGGAGCTGTTTTTT
CAWSHTGLAVNTGELFF
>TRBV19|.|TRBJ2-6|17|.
TGTGCCAGTAGTTTAGGGCTTGTTAGCTCTGGGGCCAACGTCCTGACTTTC
CASSLGLVSSGANVLTF
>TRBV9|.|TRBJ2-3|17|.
TGTGCCAGCAGCGTAGCCGGGGGGGCCAGGGGGTTGGATACGCAGTATTTT
CASSVAGGARGLDTQYF
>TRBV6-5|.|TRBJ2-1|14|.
TGTGCCAGCAGTTATGACAGTCTTATTCAAGGGCAGTTCTTC
CASSYDSLIQGQFF